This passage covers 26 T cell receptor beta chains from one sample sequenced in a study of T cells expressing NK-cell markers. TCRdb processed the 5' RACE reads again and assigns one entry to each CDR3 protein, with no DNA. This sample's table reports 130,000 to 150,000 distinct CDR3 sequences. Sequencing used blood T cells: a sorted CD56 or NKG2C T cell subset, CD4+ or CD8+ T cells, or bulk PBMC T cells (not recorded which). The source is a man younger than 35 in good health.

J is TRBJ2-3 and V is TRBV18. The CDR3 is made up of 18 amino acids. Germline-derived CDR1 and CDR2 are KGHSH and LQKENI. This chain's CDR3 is CASSPPSQTSSRADTQYF.

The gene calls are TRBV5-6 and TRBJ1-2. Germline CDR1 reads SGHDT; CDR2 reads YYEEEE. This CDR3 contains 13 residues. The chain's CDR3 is CASSMTEWDGYTF.

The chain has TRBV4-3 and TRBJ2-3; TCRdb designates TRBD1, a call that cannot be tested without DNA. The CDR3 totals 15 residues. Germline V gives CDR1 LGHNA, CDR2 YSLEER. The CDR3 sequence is CASSQESRSTDTQYF.

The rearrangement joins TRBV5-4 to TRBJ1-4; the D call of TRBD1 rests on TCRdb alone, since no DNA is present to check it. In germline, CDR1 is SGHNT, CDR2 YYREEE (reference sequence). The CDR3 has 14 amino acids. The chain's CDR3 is CASSEGGLDEKLFF.

This chain's CDR3 is CASSIAARAYEQYF. The chain uses TRBV19 and TRBJ2-7. Germline CDR1 LNHDA, CDR2 SQIVND (reference sequence). The CDR3 spans 14 residues.

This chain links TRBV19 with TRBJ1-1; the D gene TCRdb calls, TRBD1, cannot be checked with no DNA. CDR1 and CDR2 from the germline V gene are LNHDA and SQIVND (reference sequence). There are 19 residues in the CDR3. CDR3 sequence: CASSGDIRRQYDMNTEAFF.

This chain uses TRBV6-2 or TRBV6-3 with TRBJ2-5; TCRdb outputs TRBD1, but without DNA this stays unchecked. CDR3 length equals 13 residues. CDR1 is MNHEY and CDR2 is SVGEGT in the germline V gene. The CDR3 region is CASSRDIQETQYF.

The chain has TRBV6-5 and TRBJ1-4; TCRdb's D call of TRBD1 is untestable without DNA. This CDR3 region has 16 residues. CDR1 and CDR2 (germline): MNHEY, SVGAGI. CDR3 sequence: CASSYSGDRWIEKLFF.

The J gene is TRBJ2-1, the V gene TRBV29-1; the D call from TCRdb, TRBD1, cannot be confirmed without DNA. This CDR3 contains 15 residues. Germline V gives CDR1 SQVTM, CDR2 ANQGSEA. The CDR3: CSVDPGQTLTDEQFF.

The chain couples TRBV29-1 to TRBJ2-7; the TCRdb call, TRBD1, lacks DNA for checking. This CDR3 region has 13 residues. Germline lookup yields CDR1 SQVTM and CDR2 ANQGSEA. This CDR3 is CSAKPGHSYEQYF.

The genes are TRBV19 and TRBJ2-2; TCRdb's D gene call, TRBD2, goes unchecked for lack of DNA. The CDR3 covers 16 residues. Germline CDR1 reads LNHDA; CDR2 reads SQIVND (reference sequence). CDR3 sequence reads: CASSIGLAGSTGELFF.

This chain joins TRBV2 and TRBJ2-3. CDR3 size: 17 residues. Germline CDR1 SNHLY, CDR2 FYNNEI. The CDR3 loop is CASSETLQLASTDTQYF.

This CDR3 reads CASSPLTGVNTGELFF. The chain couples TRBV5-4 to TRBJ2-2; TCRdb's D call, TRBD1, is unchecked because there is no DNA. Germline V lookup: CDR1 SGHNT, CDR2 YYREEE (reference sequence). CDR3 size: 16 residues.

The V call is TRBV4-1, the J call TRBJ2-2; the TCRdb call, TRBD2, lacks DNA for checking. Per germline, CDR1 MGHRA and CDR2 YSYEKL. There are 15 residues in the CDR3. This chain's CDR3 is CASSQDQGRAGELFF.

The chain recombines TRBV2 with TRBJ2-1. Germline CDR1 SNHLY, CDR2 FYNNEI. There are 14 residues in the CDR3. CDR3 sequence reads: CASQGILSYNEQFF.

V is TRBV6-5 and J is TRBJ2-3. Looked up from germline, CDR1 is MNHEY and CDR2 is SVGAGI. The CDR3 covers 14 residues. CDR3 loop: CASSYRQGTDTQYF.

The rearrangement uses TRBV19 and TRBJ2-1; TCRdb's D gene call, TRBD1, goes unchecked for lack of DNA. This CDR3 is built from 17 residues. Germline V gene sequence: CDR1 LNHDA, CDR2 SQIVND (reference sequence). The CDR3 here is CASSIDLVGAAGNEQFF.

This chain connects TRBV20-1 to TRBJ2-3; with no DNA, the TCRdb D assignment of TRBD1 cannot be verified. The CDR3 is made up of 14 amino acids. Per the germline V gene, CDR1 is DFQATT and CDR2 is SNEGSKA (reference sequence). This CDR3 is CSARVFGTTDTQYF.

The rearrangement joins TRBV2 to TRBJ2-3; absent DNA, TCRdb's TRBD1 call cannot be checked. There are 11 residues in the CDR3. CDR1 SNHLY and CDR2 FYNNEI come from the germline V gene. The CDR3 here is CASSRPDTQYF.

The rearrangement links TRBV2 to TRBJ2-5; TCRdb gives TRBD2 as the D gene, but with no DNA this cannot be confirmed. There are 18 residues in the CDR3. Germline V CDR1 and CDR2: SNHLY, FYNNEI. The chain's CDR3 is CASSEWLAGGPSSETQYF.

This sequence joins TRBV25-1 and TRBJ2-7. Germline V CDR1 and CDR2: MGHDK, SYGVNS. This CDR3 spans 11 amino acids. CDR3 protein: CASSDTYEQYF.

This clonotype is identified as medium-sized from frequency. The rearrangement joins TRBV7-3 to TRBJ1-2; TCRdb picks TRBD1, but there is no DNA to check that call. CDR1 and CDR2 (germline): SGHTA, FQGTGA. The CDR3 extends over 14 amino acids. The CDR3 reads CASSFVHRDYGYTF.

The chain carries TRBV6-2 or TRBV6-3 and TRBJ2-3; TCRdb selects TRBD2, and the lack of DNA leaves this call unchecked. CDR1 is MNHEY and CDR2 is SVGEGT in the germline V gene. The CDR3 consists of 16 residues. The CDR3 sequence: CASSYPAGGPVDTQYF.

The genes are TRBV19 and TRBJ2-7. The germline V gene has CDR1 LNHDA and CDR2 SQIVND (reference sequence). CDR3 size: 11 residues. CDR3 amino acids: CASSTNYEQYF.

The CDR3 here is CASRRVGGTDTQYF. The gene calls are TRBV28 and TRBJ2-3; the D call of TRBD2 rests on TCRdb alone, since no DNA is present to check it. CDR1 is MDHEN and CDR2 is SYDVKM in the germline V gene. CDR3 size: 14 residues.

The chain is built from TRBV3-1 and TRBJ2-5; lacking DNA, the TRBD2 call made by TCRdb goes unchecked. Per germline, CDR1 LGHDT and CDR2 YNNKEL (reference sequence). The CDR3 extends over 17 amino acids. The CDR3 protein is CASSQECPGRAVETQYF.